The 4 T cell receptor beta chains reported below all come from one sample, sequenced in a study of radiotherapy plus CTLA-4 blockade in lung cancer. Data came from immunoSEQ multiplex PCR; TCRdb stores just in-frame clones and leaves some out. This sample yields approximately 82,000 clones, of which about four fifths are seen a single time; approximately 14% belongs to the top ten. This specimen consisted of peripheral blood, obtained from a patient treated with radiotherapy plus ipilimumab. Source of these receptors: a human donor with non-small cell lung cancer that progressed on radiotherapy plus ipilimumab.

V is TRBV19 and J is TRBJ2-2; D unclear. The CDR3 has 17 residues. Germline CDR1 and CDR2: LNHDA and SQIVND (reference sequence). V was cut by 3 bases and J by 3 bases, with 17 bases left in between. The CDR3 bases are TGTGCCAGTAGTATCAGGATGGGCCTTAGGGACACCGGGGAGCTGTTTTTT. Amino acids: CASSIRMGLRDTGELFF.

The rearrangement links TRBV27 to TRBJ1-2; D uncertain. Between the trimmed V and J ends, which lost 5 bases and 3 bases, there was a span of 13 bases. This CDR3 is built from 14 residues. Per germline, CDR1 MNHEY and CDR2 SMNVEV (reference sequence). The chain's CDR3 is CASSPADTHYGYTF. Here the CDR3 DNA reads TGTGCCAGCAGTCCGGCCGACACTCACTATGGCTACACCTTC.

J is TRBJ2-5 and V is TRBV18; D ambiguous. Per the germline V gene, CDR1 is KGHSH and CDR2 is LQKENI. Trimming shortened V by 3 bases and J by 11 bases, and 22 bases separated the two germline ends. The CDR3 totals 15 residues. The CDR3 sequence is CASSPNTDSKSKQYF. DNA of the CDR3: TGTGCCAGCTCACCGAACACCGACTCTAAGTCCAAGCAGTACTTC.

The V gene is TRBV2, the J gene TRBJ1-5; D is perhaps TRBD1 (6 bases). With 6 bases removed from V and 9 bases from J, the gap between germline ends came to 12 bases. CDR1 is SNHLY and CDR2 is FYNNEI in the germline V gene. The CDR3 runs 12 residues. The CDR3 nucleotides are TGTGCCAGCAGCGAACAGGGCGGGCCCCAGCATTTT. Translation: CASSEQGGPQHF.